Below, one T cell receptor (beta chain) is given with its context. Sorted inputs of roughly 18,000 to 1,100,000 cells, with 10%, 30% or 50% RNA, yielded naive CD8 libraries. The sample originates from a study of molecular identifiers for immune sequencing clone quantification. TCRdb ran MiXCR on the PCR reads and lists one entry per CDR3 protein. The sample yields about 320,000 distinct CDR3 sequences, about a fifth seen once. The CDR3 has 13 amino acids. The V and J ends lost 7 bases and 3 bases respectively, with 12 bases between them. The rearrangement joins TRBV12-3 or TRBV12-4 to TRBJ1-1; D ambiguous. Sequencing was performed on naive CD8+ T cells from blood, with Jurkat cell RNA spiked in. Subset described: FACS-sorted CD8+CD4-CCR7+CD45RA+ naive T cells. The source of this sequence is a human donor in good health. Some libraries in this study had Jurkat cell RNA spiked in. The CDR3 is CASTPPWDTEAFF. For the CDR3, the DNA is TGTGCCAGCACCCCTCCTTGGGACACTGAAGCTTTCTTT.